The clone carrying this TCR beta chain was seen a handful of times. V was pared by 4 bases and J by 12 bases, with 19 bases between. This CDR3 region has 14 residues. The entry originates in a study of patients and donors after allogeneic stem cell transplantation. TCRdb called the RT-PCR reads again in MiXCR, with one record for every CDR3 protein. The sample has roughly 940,000 distinct CDR3 sequences; 15% to 20% are singletons. The J gene is TRBJ2-1, the V gene TRBV12-3 or TRBV12-4; a weak D match, TRBD2 (5 bases). This clonotype originated in a human donor who was either an allogeneic HSCT recipient or a stem cell or donor lymphocyte infusion donor (not recorded which). It is not recorded whose cells these are; they may come from a transplant donor. Sequenced sample: blood, either unsorted or a sorted T cell fraction (not recorded which). The CDR3 reads CASSYLNSPAGQFF. The CDR3 region has the DNA TGTGCCAGCAGTTACCTAAATTCGCCTGCGGGGCAGTTCTTC.